The present entry profiles one T cell receptor beta chain with its context. The sample originates from a study of blood T cell repertoires in COVID-19. About the study: T cells, B-cell-depleted T cells, or PBMCs supplied cDNA or gDNA.

With 7 bases clipped from V and 7 bases from J, the junction kept 13 bases outside the gene matches. CDR3 size: 14 residues. Germline-derived CDR1 and CDR2 are MDHEN and SYDVKM. TCRdb keeps only in-frame clones here, not all; method: immunoSEQ multiplex PCR. The data show about 310,000 clones, roughly 84% seen once. Specimen: peripheral blood. V usage is TRBV28 and J usage is TRBJ2-7, with 7 bases matching TRBD1. The TCR comes from a man aged 50-59 years with active or convalescent COVID-19. The CDR3 sequence: CASTDRDPYIEQYF. The DNA of the CDR3 is TGTGCCAGCACCGACAGGGACCCATACATAGAGCAGTACTTC.